This is a list of T cell receptor beta chains from one sample in a study of shared clonotypes between healthy human individuals. TCRdb's copy holds only in-frame clones and misses some; the assay was immunoSEQ multiplex PCR. The sample records some 2 million clones, 85% to 95% being singletons. The sequencing input was naive CD4+ T cells sorted from blood. Source of these receptors: a man between 18 and 35 years old in good health. CDR3s leave out the opening cysteine and the closing phenylalanine or tryptophan. D genes are given only for firm matches.

v_call d_call cdr3_aa
TRBV7-2 - ASSLAPLGLTGINEQF
TRBV10-3 TRBD1 AIGTADQPQH
TRBV30 TRBD1 AWSTQGVRAEAF
TRBV30 - AWRDGGGADTQY
TRBV14 - ASSRTARNSPLH
TRBV7-6 - ASSPQRGREETQY
TRBV19 - ASSSRNTGELF
TRBV30 - AWSVRQQETQY
TRBV10-2 - ASSRPGVETGELF
TRBV12-5 - ACGSGNSYNEQF
TRBV6-1 TRBD1 ASSEVLAGGSSEAF
TRBV2 TRBD1 ASGDRAEGYT
TRBV7-9 - ASSRTENYGYT
TRBV10-3 TRBD1 AINSDRVGSPLH
TRBV4-3 - ASSQDRTWGAKNIQY
TRBV4-3 - ASSQQTVANTGELF
TRBV7-9 TRBD2 ASSSSGASSYEQY
TRBV30 TRBD2 AWIRTSGAPGRWPPPQQETQY
TRBV6-1 - ATTGNPPYEQY
TRBV10-3 - AIGGGGTNEKLF
TRBV10-3 - AMAEGDSGANVLT
TRBV5-1 TRBD1 ASGRTGGGNYGYT
TRBV7-2 - ASSWGATNTGELF
TRBV18 - ASSPQGYTEAF
TRBV30 - AWSKGRSYNSPLH
TRBV28 - ASSGRNYGYT
TRBV10-2 TRBD1 ASSGGTGAYNEQF
TRBV20-1 - SGGRVGGYT
TRBV7-9 - ASSHAMTGELF
TRBV28 - ASSPNNVRRGNTIY